What follows are 22 T cell receptor beta chains derived from one specimen sequenced in a study of vaccination effects on CD4 cells after COVID-19. Expansion with viral peptide pools was applied to antigen-specific CD4+ T cells by the ViraFEST assay prior to sequencing. Subsequent to less than eleven days of culture, CD4+ T cells were isolated. The study found no prior SARS-CoV-2 infection in the vaccine recipients, who tested negative for nucleocapsid antibodies. Profiling relied on immunoSEQ multiplex PCR, and the TCRdb table lists in-frame clones only, not all of them. This table has 55,000 to 80,000 clones, 80% appearing once. For these TCRs, the target antigens are not known. Sequencing was performed on CD4+ T cells from PBMCs cultured with SARS-CoV-2 spike peptides, taken before COVID-19 vaccination. The source is a human donor who received a COVID-19 vaccine.

This chain's CDR3 is CASRMGGANEKLFF. In DNA form, the CDR3 reads TGTGCCAGCAGGATGGGGGGGGCTAATGAAAAACTGTTTTTT. The genes are TRBV28 and TRBJ1-4, with D perhaps TRBD1 (5 bases). V lost 6 bases and J 3 bases, leaving 11 bases between the germline ends. Germline V lookup: CDR1 MDHEN, CDR2 SYDVKM. The CDR3 totals 14 residues.

The chain has TRBV5-1 and TRBJ1-2; 9 bases match TRBD1. The V segment lost 4 bases and the J segment 5 bases; nucleotides outside the gene matches: 6. Germline V gene data show CDR1 as SGHRS and CDR2 as YFSETQ. The CDR3 loop spans 14 amino acids. CDR3 in amino acids: CASSLGTGQYGYTF. The DNA for the CDR3 is TGCGCCAGCAGCCTAGGGACAGGGCAGTATGGCTACACCTTC. The variable domain in full, with the rest retrieved from reference TRBV5-1 and TRBJ1-2, is KAGVTQTPRYLIKTRGQQVTLSCSPISGHRSVSWYQQTPGQGLQFLFEYFSETQRNKGNFPGRFSGRQFSNSRSEMNVSTLELGDSALYLCASSLGTGQYGYTFGSGTRLTVV.

The chain is built from TRBV9 and TRBJ2-3; 7 positions agree with TRBD2. Losses at the gene ends were 2 bases for V and 2 bases for J; bases not matched to a gene: 2. Germline V gene sequence: CDR1 SGDLS, CDR2 YYNGEE. The CDR3 runs 14 residues. The CDR3 loop is CASSVRDYTDTQYF. DNA of the CDR3: TGTGCCAGCAGCGTTAGGGACTACACAGATACGCAGTATTTT.

The chain recombines TRBV5-8 with TRBJ1-3; 7 bases agree with TRBD1. The V and J ends lost 4 bases and 0 bases, in that order; junction bases with no gene match: 4. The CDR3 is made up of 15 amino acids. Per the germline V gene, CDR1 is SGHTS and CDR2 is YDEGEE. The CDR3 sequence: CASSRGQYSGNTIYF. In DNA form, the CDR3 reads TGTGCCAGCAGCAGGGGACAGTACTCTGGAAACACCATATATTTT.

The V call is TRBV24-1, the J call TRBJ2-5, with TRBD1 identical over 10 bases. The CDR3 consists of 15 residues. CDR1 is KGHDR and CDR2 is SFDVKD in the germline V gene. V lost 5 bases to trimming and J lost 4 bases; unmatched junction nucleotides: 6. CDR3 DNA: TGTGCCACCAGTGCCTTGACAGGGGGCCTAGAGACCCAGTACTTC. Translated: CATSALTGGLETQYF.

The chain couples TRBV24-1 to TRBJ2-1; the match to TRBD2 covers 11 bases. V was clipped by 1 base and J by 5 bases; unmatched bases: 3. The germline CDR1 and CDR2 sequences are KGHDR and SFDVKD. The length of the CDR3 is 16 residues. CDR3 nucleotides: TGTGCCACCAGTGATTTATTAGCGGGGGGGCACAATGAGCAGTTCTTC. Translating gives CATSDLLAGGHNEQFF.

V is TRBV18 and J is TRBJ1-3, with 8 bases that match TRBD1. This CDR3 has 16 amino acids. Germline V CDR1 and CDR2: KGHSH, LQKENI. V shed 5 bases and J 2 bases; nucleotides not matched to a gene: 8. The CDR3 here is CASSGQGAAAGNTIYF. CDR3 sequence (DNA): TGTGCCAGCTCAGGTCAGGGGGCTGCTGCTGGAAACACCATATATTTT. The whole variable domain, remainder taken from reference TRBV18 and TRBJ1-3, is NAGVMQNPRHLVRRRGQEARLRCSPMKGHSHVYWYRQLPEEGLKFMVYLQKENIIDESGMPKERFSAEFPKEGPSILRIQQVVRGDSAAYFCASSGQGAAAGNTIYFGEGSWLTVV.

This chain links TRBV28 with TRBJ1-2; D remains unclear. The germline V gene encodes CDR1 MDHEN and CDR2 SYDVKM. Trimming pared 7 bases from V and 8 bases from J, leaving 14 bases between. This CDR3 region has 12 residues. Written as DNA, the CDR3 is TGTGCCAGCACGGGGAGTTTTGGCGGCTACACCTTC. It translates to CASTGSFGGYTF.

The gene calls are TRBV6-6 and TRBJ1-2, with D uncertain. With 6 bases removed from V and 5 bases from J, the gap between germline ends came to 7 bases. The CDR3 is made up of 11 amino acids. Germline CDR1 MNHNY, CDR2 SVGAGI (reference sequence). The CDR3 DNA reads TGTGCCAGCAGAAACGGGTATGGCTACACCTTC. The encoded protein is CASRNGYGYTF.

The rearrangement links TRBV7-3 to TRBJ1-1; D uncertain. From germline, CDR1 is SGHTA and CDR2 FQGTGA. The CDR3 has 13 residues. The V and J ends lost 2 bases and 2 bases respectively, with 6 bases between them. CDR3 in DNA: TGTGCCAGCAGCTTAGCGGCAAACACTGAAGCTTTCTTT. Translation gives CASSLAANTEAFF.

In this sample, this clone turned up a few times. V is TRBV7-3 and J is TRBJ2-1; 8 bases are a match to TRBD2. Trimming cost V 4 bases and J 9 bases; bases outside gene matches: 5. The CDR3 loop spans 13 amino acids. Germline V gene data show CDR1 as SGHTA and CDR2 as FQGTGA. The CDR3 bases are TGTGCCAGCAGCTCGGGGGGGCCCACTGAGCAGTTCTTC. This encodes CASSSGGPTEQFF.

The chain combines TRBV5-1 with TRBJ2-1; 8 nucleotides agree with TRBD2. This CDR3 comprises 15 residues. V gave up 3 bases and J gave up 0 bases; unmatched junction bases: 2. The V gene's germline CDR1 is SGHRS and CDR2 YFSETQ. CDR3 DNA: TGCGCCAGCAGCTCCGGGACTAGCTCCTACAATGAGCAGTTCTTC. It codes for CASSSGTSSYNEQFF.

J is TRBJ1-1 and V is TRBV2; weak D call: TRBD1 (5 bases). Deletions cut 8 bases from V and 5 bases from J, with 15 bases between. CDR3 length: 13 residues. Germline V gives CDR1 SNHLY, CDR2 FYNNEI. The CDR3 region is CASFEEGRTEAFF. In nucleotides, the CDR3 is TGTGCCAGCTTCGAGGAGGGGAGAACTGAAGCTTTCTTT. The full variable domain, in which reference TRBV2 and TRBJ1-1 provide the parts outside the CDR3, is EPEVTQTPSHQVTQMGQEVILRCVPISNHLYFYWYRQILGQKVEFLVSFYNNEISEKSEIFDDQFSVERPDGSNFTLKIRSTKLEDSAMYFCASFEEGRTEAFFGQGTRLTVV.

This chain uses TRBV10-2 with TRBJ2-3; TRBD1 agrees at 7 bases. Germline lookup yields CDR1 WSHSY and CDR2 SAAADI. The ends lost 6 bases at V and 7 bases at J; junction bases unmatched: 7. CDR3 length: 13 residues. The CDR3 bases are TGCGCCAGCAGCCGGGACAGAACGAATACGCAGTATTTT. The encoded protein is CASSRDRTNTQYF.

The chain recombines TRBV5-1 with TRBJ2-7, with TRBD1 matching over 9 bases. The CDR3 length is 16 residues. Germline V gives CDR1 SGHRS, CDR2 YFSETQ. V lost 3 bases, J lost 4 bases, and 11 bases stayed unmatched. This CDR3 reads CASSWGDREVGYEQYV. CDR3 coding DNA: TGCGCCAGCAGCTGGGGGGACAGGGAGGTGGGGTACGAGCAGTACGTC.

The chain uses TRBV5-4 and TRBJ1-1; the D gene is possibly TRBD1 (6 bases). Germline CDR1 and CDR2: SGHNT and YYREEE (reference sequence). Trimming took off 1 base at V and 4 bases at J, with 14 bases between the two ends. CDR3 length equals 15 residues. CDR3 sequence: CASSLYRGEGTEAFF. CDR3 DNA: TGTGCCAGCAGCTTGTATAGGGGGGAGGGCACTGAAGCTTTCTTT.

The chain joins TRBV6-1 to TRBJ1-2; maybe TRBD1 (6 bases). The CDR3 extends over 15 amino acids. With 1 base removed from V and 4 bases from J, the gap between germline ends came to 13 bases. The germline V gene has CDR1 MNHNS and CDR2 SASEGT. In DNA, the CDR3 is TGTGCCAGCAGTGAAGGAGGGGGGCTTGGCTATGGCTACACCTTC. This sequence encodes CASSEGGGLGYGYTF.

This clone was recorded once. V and J are TRBV7-9 and TRBJ1-1; TRBD1 matches 7 bases. The trim removed 4 bases at V and 1 base at J, leaving 6 bases unmatched. Germline CDR1 SEHNR, CDR2 FQNEAQ (reference sequence). This CDR3 is built from 15 residues. The CDR3 region is CASSSTGDGNTEAFF. The CDR3 DNA reads TGTGCCAGCAGCTCCACAGGGGATGGGAACACTGAAGCTTTCTTT.

This sequence joins TRBV6-2 or TRBV6-3 and TRBJ1-5, with D maybe TRBD1 (5 bases). V lost 0 bases, J lost 0 bases, and 12 bases lay in between. The germline V gene encodes CDR1 MNHEY and CDR2 SVGEGT. The CDR3 runs 17 residues. The CDR3 nucleotides are TGTGCCAGCAGTTACTCCGGGGCAGCCTATAGCAATCAGCCCCAGCATTTT. This translates into CASSYSGAAYSNQPQHF.

The chain has TRBV2 and TRBJ2-7, with TRBD2 identical over 13 bases. Germline values: CDR1 SNHLY, CDR2 FYNNEI. After removal of 3 bases from V and 1 base from J, the junction contained 9 bases not matched to a gene. The CDR3 extends over 18 amino acids. The chain's CDR3 is CASSDLGTSGVWSYEQYV. The CDR3 DNA follows: TGTGCCAGCAGTGACCTGGGGACTAGCGGGGTTTGGTCCTACGAGCAGTACGTC.

The chain couples TRBV5-1 to TRBJ1-6; D ambiguous. Per the germline V gene, CDR1 is SGHRS and CDR2 is YFSETQ. V lost 0 bases, J lost 0 bases, and 13 bases lay in between. CDR3 length: 18 amino acids. CDR3: CASSLEGVRFSYNSPLHF. CDR3 nucleotides: TGCGCCAGCAGCTTGGAAGGCGTCAGATTCTCCTATAATTCACCCCTCCACTTT. Using reference TRBV5-1 and TRBJ1-6 for the parts outside the CDR3, the full variable domain is KAGVTQTPRYLIKTRGQQVTLSCSPISGHRSVSWYQQTPGQGLQFLFEYFSETQRNKGNFPGRFSGRQFSNSRSEMNVSTLELGDSALYLCASSLEGVRFSYNSPLHFGNGTRLTVT.

This chain connects TRBV18 to TRBJ1-6; tentative D call: TRBD1 (6 bases). Trimming took 1 base from V and 5 from J, leaving 12 bases between them. The CDR3 covers 16 residues. Per the germline V gene, CDR1 is KGHSH and CDR2 is LQKENI. The CDR3 here is CASSPLGGRDNSPLHF. The DNA of the CDR3 is TGTGCCAGCTCACCACTCGGGGGGCGAGATAATTCACCCCTCCACTTT.